The next 17 T cell receptor beta chains were all read from a single sample in a study of cytomegalovirus exposure and HLA in healthy donors. 60 Vbeta and 13 Jbeta primers were used in PCR. This table comes from immunoSEQ multiplex PCR, and its TCRdb copy is limited to in-frame clones, with some not included. The repertoire shows 41,000 or so clones; the top ten hold 6.2%. Sequencing was performed on PBMCs. These receptors were collected from a man aged 30 to 39 in good health and CMV-seronegative.

The CDR3 sequence: CASKSESYEQYF. The CDR3 coding sequence is TGTGCCAGCAAGAGCGAATCCTACGAGCAGTACTTC. The chain couples TRBV2 to TRBJ2-7; D gene unclear. There are 12 residues in the CDR3. Trimming left V 7 bases short and J 1 base short, with 8 bases between. In germline, CDR1 is SNHLY, CDR2 FYNNEI.

The chain has TRBV5-1 and TRBJ2-7, with TRBD1 matching 9 bases. Trimming removed 4 bases from V and 4 bases from J; junction bases left unmatched: 9. The CDR3 totals 15 residues. Per the germline V gene, CDR1 is SGHRS and CDR2 is YFSETQ. This CDR3 reads CASSVSGTGLYEQYF. In DNA form, the CDR3 reads TGCGCCAGCAGCGTTTCCGGGACAGGGCTGTACGAGCAGTACTTC.

J is TRBJ1-4 and V is TRBV5-1, with 7 bases matching TRBD1. Germline V lookup: CDR1 SGHRS, CDR2 YFSETQ. V gave up 3 bases and J gave up 1 base; unmatched junction bases: 3. CDR3 length equals 15 residues. CDR3 DNA: TGCGCCAGCAGCTGGAACAGGGGAACTAATGAAAAACTGTTTTTT. Amino acids: CASSWNRGTNEKLFF.

The genes are TRBV6-4 and TRBJ1-1; D is uncertain. The CDR3 loop spans 13 amino acids. CDR1 and CDR2 from the germline V gene are MRHNA and SNTAGT. Trimming stripped 6 bases from V and 1 base from J, with 9 bases between. The CDR3, as DNA: TGTGCCAGCAGCTTGACGGGGAACACTGAAGCTTTCTTT. Protein: CASSLTGNTEAFF.

The gene calls are TRBV6-5 and TRBJ1-1; 10 bases are shared with TRBD1. CDR1 and CDR2 (germline): MNHEY, SVGAGI. Trimming took 6 bases from V and 4 from J; bases not matched to a gene: 2. This CDR3 has 13 amino acids. The CDR3 DNA reads as TGTGCCAGCAGGACAGGGGGCTTCACTGAAGCTTTCTTT. It encodes CASRTGGFTEAFF.

J is TRBJ2-5 and V is TRBV25-1, with D possibly TRBD1 on 6 matching bases. The end of the DNA aligns better with TRBJ2-7, so the J call may be wrong. CDR1 and CDR2 (germline): MGHDK, SYGVNS. The CDR3 runs 13 residues. This CDR3 reads CASSEQGRDEQYF. DNA for the CDR3: TGTGCCAGCAGTGAGCAGGGGCGAGACGAGCAGTACTTC.

This sequence joins TRBV4-1 and TRBJ2-3; 9 nucleotides align to TRBD2. Germline values: CDR1 MGHRA, CDR2 YSYEKL. The CDR3 has 15 amino acids. The J segment lost 5 bases and the V segment lost 1 base, leaving 4 bases of the junction unmatched. This chain's CDR3 is CASSQAGTSLDTQYF. For the CDR3, the DNA is TGCGCCAGCAGCCAAGCCGGGACTAGCTTAGATACGCAGTATTTT.

V gene TRBV7-9 combines with J gene TRBJ2-1; 13 bases align to TRBD2. CDR1 SEHNR and CDR2 FQNEAQ come from the germline V gene (reference sequence). V shed 5 bases and J 11 bases; nucleotides not matched to a gene: 12. The CDR3 length is 16 residues. CDR3: CASSDLPGLAGSKQFF. In DNA form, the CDR3 reads TGTGCCAGCAGCGATCTCCCGGGACTAGCGGGAAGTAAGCAGTTCTTC.

This chain connects TRBV7-8 to TRBJ1-2; D ambiguous. This CDR3 contains 15 residues. Germline CDR1 is SGHVS and CDR2 is FQNEAQ. The V and J ends lost 5 bases and 3 bases respectively, with 16 bases between them. CDR3 coding DNA: TGTGCCAGCAGCCCCGGTTCGGGAGCTGACTATGGCTACACCTTC. Translating gives CASSPGSGADYGYTF.

The chain uses TRBV13 and TRBJ1-4, with 9 bases that match TRBD1. The CDR3 is 16 amino acids. Losses at the gene ends were 3 bases for V and 8 bases for J; bases not matched to a gene: 10. Germline V gene lookup returns CDR1 PRHDT and CDR2 FYEKMQ (reference sequence). The CDR3 reads CASSLRIRDRDEKLFF. The CDR3 DNA reads as TGTGCCAGCAGCTTGCGGATCCGGGACAGGGACGAAAAACTGTTTTTT.

This chain joins TRBV2 and TRBJ1-2; D may be TRBD1 (5 bases). CDR1 is SNHLY, CDR2 FYNNEI, per germline. Trimming removed 7 bases from V and 4 bases from J, with 10 bases in between. This CDR3 region has 12 residues. As DNA, the CDR3 is TGTGCCAGCACGGGGGGGGTCTATGGCTACACCTTC. Protein: CASTGGVYGYTF.

The chain couples TRBV28 to TRBJ2-2; no clear D gene. CDR3 length: 15 amino acids. The V gene's germline CDR1 is MDHEN and CDR2 SYDVKM. V was cut by 3 bases and J by 2 bases, with 10 bases left in between. The CDR3 spells CASSFPTANTGELFF. In nucleotides, the CDR3 is TGTGCCAGCAGTTTCCCTACAGCTAACACCGGGGAGCTGTTTTTT. Supplemented by reference TRBV28 and TRBJ2-2, the full variable domain reads DVKVTQSSRYLVKRTGEKVFLECVQDMDHENMFWYRQDPGLGLRLIYFSYDVKMKEKGDIPEGYSVSREKKERFSLILESASTNQTSMYLCASSFPTANTGELFFGEGSRLTVL.

The chain carries TRBV18 and TRBJ1-3, with a tentative D call TRBD1 (5 bases). V was trimmed by 1 base and J by 2 bases, leaving 6 bases between them. CDR1 KGHSH and CDR2 LQKENI come from the germline V gene. The CDR3 spans 14 residues. The CDR3 sequence: CASSPQGPGNTIYF. CDR3 sequence (DNA): TGTGCCAGCTCACCACAGGGGCCTGGAAACACCATATATTTT.

The rearrangement links TRBV7-2 to TRBJ2-7, with TRBD2 identical over 14 bases. With V trimmed by 5 bases and J by 9 bases, 12 bases remained unmatched. The CDR3 contains 16 residues. CDR1 and CDR2 from the germline V gene are SGHTA and FQGNSA. This CDR3 is CASSVGTSGSGGAQYF. The CDR3 bases are TGTGCCAGCAGCGTCGGGACTAGCGGGAGTGGGGGAGCGCAGTACTTC. The complete variable domain, with remaining parts taken from reference TRBV7-2 and TRBJ2-7, reads GAGVSQSPSNKVTEKGKDVELRCDPISGHTALYWYRQSLGQGLEFLIYFQGNSAPDKSGLPSDRFSAERTGGSVSTLTIQRTQQEDSAVYLCASSVGTSGSGGAQYFGPGTRLTVT.

V and J are TRBV18 and TRBJ2-3; 11 nucleotides match TRBD2. The CDR3 contains 16 residues. Germline assignment: CDR1 KGHSH and CDR2 LQKENI. V dropped 3 bases and J dropped 5; count of bases not matched to a gene: 7. This CDR3 reads CASSPGTSGRRDTQYF. In DNA, the CDR3 is TGTGCCAGCTCACCCGGCACTAGCGGGAGACGAGATACGCAGTATTTT.

The chain links TRBV6-1 to TRBJ2-5; maybe TRBD1 (6 bases). The end of the DNA aligns better with TRBJ2-7, so the J call may be wrong. In germline, CDR1 is MNHNS, CDR2 SASEGT. The CDR3 length is 11 residues. CDR3 sequence (DNA): TGTGCCAGCGGGGGCCCCTACGAGCAGTACTTC. This translates into CASGGPYEQYF.

The DNA for the CDR3 is TGTGCCAGCAGCTTACCCACAGCAACAGATACGCAGTATTTT. It specifies CASSLPTATDTQYF. This rearrangement joins TRBV7-9 to TRBJ2-3; unclear D gene. This CDR3 comprises 14 residues. Per germline, CDR1 SEHNR and CDR2 FQNEAQ (reference sequence). V was pared by 2 bases and J by 3 bases, with 9 bases between. Looking up the rest from reference TRBV7-9 and TRBJ2-3 gives the full variable domain: DTGVSQNPRHKITKRGQNVTFRCDPISEHNRLYWYRQTLGQGPEFLTYFQNEAQLEKSRLLSDRFSAERPKGSFSTLEIQRTEQGDSAMYLCASSLPTATDTQYFGPGTRLTVL.